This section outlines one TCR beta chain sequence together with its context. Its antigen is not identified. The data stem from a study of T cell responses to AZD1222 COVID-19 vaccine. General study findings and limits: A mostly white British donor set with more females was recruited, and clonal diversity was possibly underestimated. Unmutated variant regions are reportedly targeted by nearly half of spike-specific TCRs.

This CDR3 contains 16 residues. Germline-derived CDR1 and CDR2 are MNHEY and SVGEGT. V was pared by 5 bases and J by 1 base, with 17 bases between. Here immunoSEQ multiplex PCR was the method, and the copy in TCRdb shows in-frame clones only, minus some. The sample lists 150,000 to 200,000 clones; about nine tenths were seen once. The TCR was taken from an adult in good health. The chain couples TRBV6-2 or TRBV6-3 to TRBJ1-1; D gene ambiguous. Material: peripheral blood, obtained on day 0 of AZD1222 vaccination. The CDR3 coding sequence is TGTGCCAGCAGTAAAAGGACGGCAACAAAGAACACTGAAGCTTTCTTT. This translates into CASSKRTATKNTEAFF.